This T cell receptor beta chain was sequenced during a study of regulatory T cells in long-lasting Graves disease (dated by TCRdb to the early 2020s). Background on the whole study: Antithyroid drugs had been taken for less than 3 months by newly diagnosed Graves' disease patients. A total of around 35 samples underwent TCR sequencing, from about 13 patients with persistent Graves' disease and some 20 patients with newly diagnosed Graves' disease. Patients with persistent Graves' disease were compared with patients with newly diagnosed Graves' disease using TCR sequencing and RNA sequencing of peripheral blood. The study was registered as a clinical trial and conducted in China. The study at large found these results: The authors acknowledged the small sample size as a limitation that may reduce accuracy. Only peripheral blood was studied, because thyroid tissue, the primary lesion, was inaccessible. Persistent disease showed preferential use of TRBV28, TRBJ1-2 and TRBJ2-5, whereas newly diagnosed disease favored TRBV20-1 and TRBJ2-1. A larger number of public clonotypes was shared among persistent patients (more than 2,500) than among newly diagnosed patients (around 890). Compared with newly diagnosed patients, patients with persistent Graves' disease had lower TCR Shannon entropy and fewer highly expanded clones, which suggests clonal expansion. Sequencing and analysis were limited to the TCR beta chain.

Library construction relied on multiplex PCR. Instrument used: Illumina HiSeq 4000. To build TCR beta libraries, CDR3 regions were amplified by Arm-PCR using iRepertoire HTBI primers. Before sequencing, the PCR products underwent gel purification. Under the source paper's analysis protocol: A total of under 80 TRBV and 14 TRBJ segments were identified across samples and were used for gene usage analysis of CDR3 amino acid clonotypes. Filtered high-quality paired reads were merged into contigs using COPE and FqMerger. Contigs were aligned with BLAST to IMGT TRBV, TRBD and TRBJ reference genes, and CDR3 was defined per IMGT. Any clonotype with a frequency above 0.1% was counted as a highly expanded clone. Shannon entropy served as the measure of repertoire diversity, while the Gini coefficient captured V-J evenness. Clonotypes shared by more than one individual were considered public. TCRdb reworked the public reads: Q25 trimming with fastp, MiXCR clone assembly, productive beta chains retained. Rows are combined by CDR3 protein, so each entry shows the most common genes and DNA. None of the V and J calls come from the authors' own analysis; TCRdb made them. This sample lists roughly 380,000 distinct CDR3 sequences; roughly a sixth were detected once. The ten largest clones represent around a fifth of the sample.

The CDR3, from cysteine to phenylalanine, totals 14 residues. Solely the CDR3 DNA is kept, with 42 bases framed from the first base. The V end loses 2 bases and the J end loses 2 bases, and a stretch of 10 bases separates them. Sequences MDHEN (CDR1) and SYDVKM (CDR2) are obtained from the germline V gene. This sample's time point label indicates: newly diagnosed GD, antithyroid drugs for less than 3 months. For both TCR sequencing and RNA sequencing, RNA was extracted from PBMCs using TRIzol. The diagnosis of Graves' disease was made according to American Thyroid Association guidelines. Patients for the study were recruited at an endocrinology department in Xi'an, China. From each patient, about 9.7 milliliters of peripheral blood was collected into an EDTA anticoagulant tube. PBMCs were isolated by Ficoll Paque Plus density gradient separation without further T cell sorting. An Agilent 2100 Bioanalyzer and agarose gel were used to check RNA quality, while a NanoDrop 2000 measured RNA concentration.

In the case of this clonotype: The specificity of this receptor is unknown. No much larger clone is present one base from it, and per-base qualities are unavailable.

The receptor's source is a female donor with Graves disease. This material consisted of peripheral blood mononuclear cells (PBMCs), taken at new diagnosis, from a patient treated with antithyroid drugs. The sequence links TRBV28 to TRBJ2-7; D gene: possibly TRBD2, on 6 matching bases. The CDR3 here reads CASSLGGITYEQYF. The DNA sequence reads TGTGCCAGCAGTTTAGGAGGGATTACCTACGAGCAGTACTTC.